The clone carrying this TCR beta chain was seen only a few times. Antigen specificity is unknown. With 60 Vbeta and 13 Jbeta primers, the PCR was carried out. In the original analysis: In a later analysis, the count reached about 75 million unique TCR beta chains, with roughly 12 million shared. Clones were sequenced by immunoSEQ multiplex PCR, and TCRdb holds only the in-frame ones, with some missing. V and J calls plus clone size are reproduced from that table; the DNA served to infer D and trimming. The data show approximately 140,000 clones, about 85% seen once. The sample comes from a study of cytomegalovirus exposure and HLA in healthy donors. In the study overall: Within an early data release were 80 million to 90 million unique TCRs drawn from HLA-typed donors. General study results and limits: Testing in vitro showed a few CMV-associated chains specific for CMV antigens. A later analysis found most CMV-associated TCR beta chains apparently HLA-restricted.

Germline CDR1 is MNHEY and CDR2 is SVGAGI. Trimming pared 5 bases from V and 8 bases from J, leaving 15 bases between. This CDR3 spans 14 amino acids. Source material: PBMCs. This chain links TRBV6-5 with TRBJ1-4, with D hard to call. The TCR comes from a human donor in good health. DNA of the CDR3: TGTGCCAGCAGTCCCCTTAGAGCAGGAGAAAAACTGTTTTTT. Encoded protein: CASSPLRAGEKLFF.